Each of the 3 T cell receptor beta chains below was sequenced from the same sample in a study of cytotoxic CD8 clonotypes in ibrutinib-treated CLL. Produced via immunoSEQ multiplex PCR; TCRdb's table is partial and in-frame only. The sample consists of about 120,000 clones, more than 55% of them appearing once. The source material was PBMCs, sampled after 24 months of ibrutinib treatment. These receptors were taken from a human donor with chronic lymphocytic leukemia.

Many counts were recorded for this clone. The J gene is TRBJ2-5, the V gene TRBV6-1; D tentatively reads TRBD1 or TRBD2 (5 bases each). V was pared by 2 bases and J by 5 bases, with 21 bases between. Germline V CDR1 and CDR2: MNHNS, SASEGT. This CDR3 has 17 amino acids. CDR3 protein: CASSEIRVYTRRETQYF. CDR3 nucleotide sequence: TGTGCCAGCAGTGAAATCAGGGTCTACACCCGGAGGGAGACCCAGTACTTC.

V usage is TRBV4-2 and J usage is TRBJ2-7; D may correspond to TRBD1 or TRBD2 (6 bases each). The CDR3 sequence is 16 residues long. V lost 1 base and J 5 bases, leaving 18 bases between the germline ends. CDR1 and CDR2 from the germline V gene are LGHNA and YNFKEQ. Written as DNA, the CDR3 is TGTGCCAGCAGCCAAGTCTGGGGGGCCGGTGAGGACGAGCAGTACTTC. Protein product: CASSQVWGAGEDEQYF.

This rearrangement joins TRBV5-6 to TRBJ1-2; a weak D match, TRBD1 (6 bases). Trimming removed 4 bases from V and 2 bases from J, with 12 bases in between. The CDR3 extends over 14 amino acids. Germline CDR1 and CDR2: SGHDT and YYEEEE. The CDR3 DNA reads as TGTGCCAGCAGCCGGACAGAAAAAAACTATGGCTACACCTTC. Translated: CASSRTEKNYGYTF.